The present T cell receptor beta chain was sequenced within a study of blood T cells in healthy people across ages. For this clonotype: What it recognizes is unknown.

General observations from the study: Long-lived donors exceeded aged donors in naive CD4+ cells and diversity.

Germline values: CDR1 ENHRY, CDR2 SYGVKD. The V end lost 2 bases, the J end lost 4 bases, and 14 bases lay between the germline ends. CDR3 size: 15 residues. With a J-beta primer mix and a sample-barcoded 5' primer, a second PCR ran about 6 to 11 cycles. TCRdb called the 5' RACE reads again in MiXCR, with one record for every CDR3 protein. The sample lists about 1.1 million distinct CDR3 sequences, about two fifths occurring once. Isolation per sample recovered at least 7 million PBMCs. This chain uses TRBV10-3 with TRBJ1-1; D perhaps matches TRBD1 (6 bases). This TCR was sampled from a man younger than 30 in good health. Sequencing used blood. The CDR3 region is CAISENRGGGTEAFF. The CDR3 nucleotides read TGTGCCATCAGTGAGAATCGCGGAGGGGGCACTGAAGCTTTCTTT.